This entry is about one T cell receptor (beta chain). The antigen remains unidentified. This specimen comes from a study of beta chain features in type 1 diabetes. Study-level points and caveats: Moderately but significantly shorter TCRB CDR3s were found in Type 1 diabetes patients in all four CD4+ subsets.

The germline V gene encodes CDR1 SGHRS and CDR2 YFSETQ. Germline trimming cut 4 bases from V and 1 base from J; bases unmatched to any gene: 11. The CDR3 is 17 residues long. The investigators reverse transcribed all of the isolated RNA, so they sequenced expressed TCRB transcripts. Clones were sequenced by immunoSEQ multiplex PCR, and TCRdb holds only the in-frame ones, with some missing. The data contain 300,000 to 400,000 clones, around a tenth of them singletons. Material: central memory CD4+ T cells from blood. The chain carries TRBV5-1 and TRBJ2-3; TRBD2 matches at 8 bases. The clonotype comes from a young man with type 1 diabetes. The CDR3 DNA reads as TGCGCCAGCAGCCAGAGCGGGAGAGGCCGGGGCACAGATACGCAGTATTTT. It codes for CASSQSGRGRGTDTQYF. The entire variable domain, with the rest obtained from reference TRBV5-1 and TRBJ2-3, is as follows: KAGVTQTPRYLIKTRGQQVTLSCSPISGHRSVSWYQQTPGQGLQFLFEYFSETQRNKGNFPGRFSGRQFSNSRSEMNVSTLELGDSALYLCASSQSGRGRGTDTQYFGPGTRLTVL.